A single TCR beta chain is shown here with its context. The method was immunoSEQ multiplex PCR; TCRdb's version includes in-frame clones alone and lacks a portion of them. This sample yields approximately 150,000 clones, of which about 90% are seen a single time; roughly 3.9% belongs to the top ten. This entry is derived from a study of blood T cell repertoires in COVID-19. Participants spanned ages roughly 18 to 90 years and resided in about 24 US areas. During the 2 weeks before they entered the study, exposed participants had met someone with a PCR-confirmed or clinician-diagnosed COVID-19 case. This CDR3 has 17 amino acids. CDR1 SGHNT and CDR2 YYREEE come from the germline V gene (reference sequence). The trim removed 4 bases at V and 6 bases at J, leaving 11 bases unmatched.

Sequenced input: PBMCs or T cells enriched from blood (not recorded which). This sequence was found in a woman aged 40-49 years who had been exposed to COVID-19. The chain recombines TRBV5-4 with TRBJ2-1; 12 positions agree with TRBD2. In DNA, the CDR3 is TGTGCCAGCAGCCGAACCTCGGGACTAGCGGGTCGCAATGAGCAGTTCTTC. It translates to CASSRTSGLAGRNEQFF.